This T cell receptor beta chain was identified during a study of regulatory T cells in long-lasting Graves disease. Findings and caveats of the study: Favored gene segments in persistent disease were TRBV28, TRBJ1-2 and TRBJ2-5.

Remarks on this clonotype: Its antigen is currently unknown.

J lost 4 bases, V lost 2 bases, and 3 bases had no gene match. This CDR3 is 14 amino acids long. Looked up from germline, CDR1 is MNHEY and CDR2 is SMNVEV (reference sequence). Noted time point: newly diagnosed GD, antithyroid drugs for less than 3 months. PBMC RNA was the source of the TCR library. Investigators prepared the TCR beta libraries by applying iRepertoire HTBI primers and Arm-PCR of CDR3 regions. TCRdb called the multiplex PCR reads again in MiXCR, with one record for every CDR3 protein. The repertoire holds about 500,000 distinct CDR3 sequences, with 15% to 20% as singletons. Another study also made use of these data, one on T cells in Graves' hyperthyroidism and ophthalmopathy. As reported in that work: HTBI primers were the set used in a first-round RT-PCR of the TCR CDR3. By a 13 V-J model, ophthalmopathy was set apart from stable hyperthyroidism.

The sample was peripheral blood mononuclear cells (PBMCs), taken at new diagnosis, from a patient treated with antithyroid drugs. The receptor's source is a man aged 40-49 years with Graves disease. The V gene is TRBV27, the J gene TRBJ1-1, with 8 nucleotides matching TRBD1. CDR3 residues: CASSLNRGGTEAFF. The CDR3 DNA reads as TGTGCCAGCAGTTTAAACAGGGGGGGCACTGAAGCTTTCTTT.